The clone carrying this T cell receptor beta chain has a count of ten or more. No antigen is known for it. These data originate in a study of tumor-infiltrating lymphocytes in primary liver carcinoma. Study information: Those enrolled were patients of both sexes, who were aged 30 to 69 years. The study, taken as a whole, reports: Since sampling was bulk and unsorted, CD4+ and CD8+ repertoires were not compared. Tumor-blood pairs (like tumor-adjacent pairs) overlapped less than tumor region pairs did.

CDR3 size: 15 residues. Trimming shortened V by 4 bases and J by 1 base, and 13 bases separated the two germline ends. Looked up from germline, CDR1 is SGHAT and CDR2 is FQDESV (reference sequence). Researchers generated TCR beta cDNA from roughly 520 ng of total RNA, relying on a constant-region primer. Construction of TCR beta libraries relied on three successive nested multiplex PCR rounds employing slightly modified ARM-PCR. The first two PCR rounds used TRBV1-TRBV30 primers with a Cbeta primer, around 10 cycles each. TCRdb called the multiplex PCR reads again in MiXCR, with one record for every CDR3 protein. The table lists 300,000 to 400,000 distinct CDR3 sequences, about 65% of them singletons, with roughly 6.5% in the top ten. Unsorted whole blood yielded blood RNA, and germline DNA was extracted as well. There were only treatment-naive patients, all with chronic HBV infection.

Sequences were obtained from peripheral blood. The origin of this receptor is a man between 35 and 55 years old with primary liver carcinoma and hepatitis B virus infection. The V call is TRBV11-1, the J call TRBJ2-5; D is possibly TRBD1 (5 bases). For the CDR3, the DNA is TGTGCCAGCAGCTCGCAAGGACATTTCCAAGAGACCCAGTACTTC. It translates to CASSSQGHFQETQYF.